This T cell receptor beta chain was observed in a study of shared clonotypes between healthy human individuals. Trimming left V 3 bases short and J 2 bases short, with 8 bases between. This CDR3 is 13 amino acids long. Germline CDR1 and CDR2: ENHRY and SYGVKD. Measured with immunoSEQ multiplex PCR; TCRdb has only the in-frame clones, and not every one. In the table there are roughly 2,500,000 clones, more than 85% of which are singletons. This TCR was recovered from a man younger than 35 in good health. Some clones in this sample may be carry-over from other donors' samples. What was sequenced was naive CD4+ T cells from PBMCs. As for subset: CD45RA+ positively selected. The chain joins TRBV10-3 to TRBJ2-7; D call uncertain. CDR3 region: CAISDRSAYEQYF. CDR3 DNA sequence: TGTGCCATCAGTGACAGGTCAGCCTACGAGCAGTACTTC.